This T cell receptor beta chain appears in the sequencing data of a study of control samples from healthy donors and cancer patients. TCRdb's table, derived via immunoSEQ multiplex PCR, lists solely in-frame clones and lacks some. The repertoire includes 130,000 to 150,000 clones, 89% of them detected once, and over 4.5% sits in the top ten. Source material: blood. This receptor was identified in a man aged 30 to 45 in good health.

CDR3 amino acids: CASSVGGGGGYTF. DNA of the CDR3: TGTGCCAGCAGCGTAGGTGGCGGGGGTGGCTACACCTTC. The rearrangement joins TRBV9 to TRBJ1-2; D possibly corresponds to TRBD1 (5 bases). Trimming shortened V by 0 bases and J by 7 bases, and 10 bases separated the two germline ends. The CDR3 runs 13 residues. Germline-derived CDR1 and CDR2 are SGDLS and YYNGEE. The entire variable domain, with the rest obtained from reference TRBV9 and TRBJ1-2, is as follows: DSGVTQTPKHLITATGQRVTLRCSPRSGDLSVYWYQQSLDQGLQFLIQYYNGEERAKGNILERFSAQQFPDLHSELNLSSLELGDSALYFCASSVGGGGGYTFGSGTRLTVV.